This T cell receptor (beta chain) is drawn from a study of T cell changes during pregnancy in multiple sclerosis. The data were produced by immunoSEQ multiplex PCR, yet TCRdb's version contains in-frame clones alone and is incomplete. The profile covers tens of thousands of clones, with about 89% appearing a single time and 5.5% to 7% taken by the ten largest. This CDR3 spans 15 amino acids. Germline-derived CDR1 and CDR2 are GTSNPN and SVGIG (reference sequence). The junction had 9 bases not matched to a gene; V was cut back by 3 bases and J by 1 base. The chain has TRBV30 and TRBJ2-7, with 7 bases fitting TRBD1. The sequence came from a female donor with multiple sclerosis, enrolled in a pregnancy study. This sample comprised CD8+ T cells from peripheral blood mononuclear cells, obtained in the second trimester of pregnancy. CDR3 bases: TGTGCCTGGAGGCCCGAGGGACAGTCGTCCTACGAGCAGTACTTC. This gives the protein CAWRPEGQSSYEQYF.